The T cell receptor beta chain under discussion was sequenced for a study of blood T cell repertoires in COVID-19. The overall study: The study drew acute and convalescent COVID-19 samples from the United States, Italy and Spain. T cells, B-cell-depleted T cells, or PBMCs provided the cDNA or gDNA that served as material.

In the authors' methods: Scientists estimated how many nucleated cells there were by amplifying reference gene primers. Measured with immunoSEQ multiplex PCR; TCRdb has only the in-frame clones, and not every one. V and J calls and clone size come straight from that table; D and trimming were deduced from the DNA. The data hold about 180,000 clones, with approximately 84% observed a single time. The CDR3 spans 12 residues. The V segment lost 6 bases and the J segment 9 bases; nucleotides outside the gene matches: 8. Germline CDR1 is MNHEY and CDR2 is SVGAGI. The sequencing input was peripheral blood. The receptor was derived from a human donor in a cohort sampled during active COVID-19. J is TRBJ2-7 and V is TRBV6-5, with TRBD1 identical over 7 bases. CDR3 loop: CASRRRQGRQYF. The DNA for the CDR3 is TGTGCCAGCAGGCGCAGACAGGGTCGGCAGTACTTC.